The 24 T cell receptor beta chains below all came from one sample that was sequenced in a study of blood T cell repertoires in COVID-19. Profiled with immunoSEQ multiplex PCR; TCRdb holds only in-frame clones, not every one. Of around 190,000 clones detected, approximately 90% appear once; the ten largest clones hold approximately 4.4%. Material for sequencing was peripheral blood. The receptor set was obtained from a human donor in a cohort sampled during active COVID-19.

The genes are TRBV5-1 and TRBJ2-2; unclear D gene. The CDR3 contains 14 residues. Germline CDR1 is SGHRS and CDR2 is YFSETQ. Trimming stripped 1 base from V and 4 bases from J, with 8 bases between. CDR3 DNA: TGCGCCAGCAGCTTGTCCGAGAGCACCGGGGAGCTGTTTTTT. This gives the protein CASSLSESTGELFF.

The V call is TRBV27, the J call TRBJ1-1; 10 bases align to TRBD1. This CDR3 is built from 14 residues. Losses at the gene ends were 7 bases for V and 6 bases for J; bases not matched to a gene: 8. Per the germline V gene, CDR1 is MNHEY and CDR2 is SMNVEV (reference sequence). CDR3 in DNA: TGTGCCAGCACCAAGACAGGGGGCATGGCTGAAGCTTTCTTT. Translation: CASTKTGGMAEAFF.

The gene calls are TRBV6-2 or TRBV6-3 and TRBJ2-1; 8 nucleotides align to TRBD2. Germline V gene lookup returns CDR1 MNHEY and CDR2 SVGEGT. The CDR3 extends over 13 amino acids. Unmatched junction bases numbered 6, after V lost 6 bases and J lost 8 bases. CDR3 DNA: TGTGCCAGCAGCCGCGGACTAGCCTATGAGCAGTTCTTC. Protein: CASSRGLAYEQFF.

J is TRBJ2-7 and V is TRBV6-6, with a tentative D call TRBD2 (5 bases). In germline, CDR1 is MNHNY, CDR2 SVGAGI (reference sequence). The CDR3 has 13 amino acids. V dropped 2 bases and J dropped 5 bases, with 10 bases sitting between them. For the CDR3, the DNA is TGTGCCAGCAGTTACGGGATCGGGGACGAGCAGTACTTC. Its protein is CASSYGIGDEQYF.

Only a few counts were recorded for this clone. V usage is TRBV7-9 and J usage is TRBJ2-2; TRBD1 agrees at 8 bases. In germline, CDR1 is SEHNR, CDR2 FQNEAQ (reference sequence). The ends lost 5 bases at V and 5 bases at J; junction bases unmatched: 7. The CDR3 length is 15 residues. In DNA, the CDR3 is TGTGCCAGCAGCCGAGGACAGGGTGGGACCGGGGAGCTGTTTTTT. This codes for CASSRGQGGTGELFF.

This clone was recorded many times. Other nucleotide sequences in the sample specify the same CDR3. This chain joins TRBV6-5 and TRBJ2-7, with D possibly being TRBD2 (6 bases). The CDR3 runs 12 residues. The V and J ends lost 6 bases and 3 bases respectively, with 9 bases between them. Looked up from germline, CDR1 is MNHEY and CDR2 is SVGAGI. CDR3 in amino acids: CASRGTYYEQYF. CDR3 in DNA: TGTGCCAGCAGGGGGACTTACTACGAGCAGTACTTC.

The chain uses TRBV21-1 and TRBJ2-3; the D call TRBD2 from the table was never checked on the DNA. TRBV21-1 is a recognized pseudogene. This CDR3 contains 16 residues. The CDR3 DNA sequence: TGTGCCAGCAGCGTCCGTGCCCTCCGAAGCGCAGATACGCAGTATTTT. It specifies CASSVRALRSADTQYF.

CDR3 region: CASSLDQGTYEQYF. CDR3 coding DNA: TGTGCCAGCAGCTTGGACCAGGGTACCTACGAGCAGTACTTC. This rearrangement joins TRBV5-4 to TRBJ2-7; tentatively, D is TRBD1 (5 bases). CDR1 and CDR2 from the germline V gene are SGHNT and YYREEE (reference sequence). The germline V and J ends were trimmed by 0 bases and 2 bases, with 9 bases remaining between them. This CDR3 contains 14 residues.

The chain uses TRBV7-9 and TRBJ1-1, with 8 bases aligning to TRBD1. V lost 9 bases, J lost 1 base, and 1 base stayed unmatched. The CDR3 has 12 amino acids. Per germline, CDR1 SEHNR and CDR2 FQNEAQ (reference sequence). DNA for the CDR3: TGTGCCAGTGGACAGGGGAACACTGAAGCTTTCTTT. This sequence encodes CASGQGNTEAFF. Filled out from reference TRBV7-9 and TRBJ1-1, the complete variable domain reads DTGVSQNPRHKITKRGQNVTFRCDPISEHNRLYWYRQTLGQGPEFLTYFQNEAQLEKSRLLSDRFSAERPKGSFSTLEIQRTEQGDSAMYLCASGQGNTEAFFGQGTRLTVV.

This chain links TRBV7-8 with TRBJ1-3, with 8 bases fitting TRBD1. Germline V gene sequence: CDR1 SGHVS, CDR2 FQNEAQ. V was pared by 5 bases and J by 4 bases, with 7 bases of the junction left unmatched. CDR3 length: 15 amino acids. The CDR3 loop is CASSVHRGTGNTIYF. CDR3 nucleotides: TGTGCCAGCAGCGTACACAGGGGGACGGGAAACACCATATATTTT.

This sequence joins TRBV11-2 and TRBJ1-4; 8 bases are shared with TRBD1. The CDR3 totals 14 residues. Germline V gene data show CDR1 as SGHAT and CDR2 as FQNNGV. With 5 bases clipped from V and 7 bases from J, the junction kept 6 bases outside the gene matches. Written as DNA, the CDR3 is TGTGCCAGCAGCCCGACAGGGGCGGGTGAAAAACTGTTTTTT. The encoded protein is CASSPTGAGEKLFF.

The chain is built from TRBV7-9 and TRBJ1-6, with TRBD1 identical over 9 bases. CDR3 length: 16 residues. V gave up 5 bases and J gave up 8 bases; unmatched junction bases: 10. Per the germline V gene, CDR1 is SEHNR and CDR2 is FQNEAQ (reference sequence). CDR3 protein: CASSVGTGRTYSPLHF. CDR3 coding DNA: TGTGCCAGCAGCGTAGGGACAGGGAGAACTTATTCACCCCTCCACTTT.

This clone appeared once. The rearrangement links TRBV7-2 to TRBJ1-2; 9 nucleotides line up with TRBD1. The CDR3 is 13 amino acids. Per germline, CDR1 SGHTA and CDR2 FQGNSA. The junction had 1 base not matched to a gene; V was cut back by 3 bases and J by 5 bases. The CDR3 reads CASSFGTGYGYTF. The CDR3 DNA sequence: TGTGCCAGCAGCTTCGGGACAGGGTATGGCTACACCTTC.

CDR3 region: CASSSIGGMEKLFF. The DNA of the CDR3 is TGTGCCAGCAGCTCAATAGGGGGTATGGAAAAACTGTTTTTT. The chain couples TRBV7-9 to TRBJ1-4, with D perhaps TRBD1 (6 bases). Germline values: CDR1 SEHNR, CDR2 FQNEAQ (reference sequence). V was trimmed by 4 bases and J by 8 bases, leaving 14 bases between them. The CDR3 totals 14 residues. The whole variable domain, remainder taken from reference TRBV7-9 and TRBJ1-4, is DTGVSQNPRHKITKRGQNVTFRCDPISEHNRLYWYRQTLGQGPEFLTYFQNEAQLEKSRLLSDRFSAERPKGSFSTLEIQRTEQGDSAMYLCASSSIGGMEKLFFGSGTQLSVL.

The gene calls are TRBV5-1 and TRBJ2-5, with D tentatively TRBD1 (6 bases). The V and J ends lost 2 bases and 1 base respectively, with 9 bases between them. CDR3 size: 14 residues. The V gene's germline CDR1 is SGHRS and CDR2 YFSETQ. The CDR3 region is CASSLLQGQETQYF. CDR3 nucleotides: TGCGCCAGCAGCTTATTACAGGGCCAAGAGACCCAGTACTTC.

The genes are TRBV30 and TRBJ2-1, with 10 bases lining up with TRBD2. V lost 3 bases, J lost 7 bases, and 6 bases stayed unmatched. This CDR3 contains 14 residues. Germline CDR1 and CDR2: GTSNPN and SVGIG (reference sequence). The CDR3 region is CAWRPGLALNEQFF. In DNA, the CDR3 is TGTGCCTGGAGGCCGGGACTAGCGCTTAATGAGCAGTTCTTC.

The chain links TRBV30 to TRBJ2-1; 11 bases fit TRBD1. V lost 3 bases to trimming and J lost 12 bases; unmatched junction nucleotides: 7. The CDR3 runs 13 residues. Germline V gives CDR1 GTSNPN, CDR2 SVGIG (reference sequence). CDR3 sequence (DNA): TGTGCCTGGAGCGGAGGGACAGGGGGTGGGCAGTTCTTC. The encoded protein is CAWSGGTGGGQFF.

This chain joins TRBV5-1 and TRBJ2-1, with TRBD2 as a possible D gene (6 bases). Germline CDR1 and CDR2: SGHRS and YFSETQ. The CDR3 covers 15 residues. Trimming left V 6 bases short and J 4 bases short, with 17 bases between. The CDR3 spells CASISGQGGYNEQFF. The DNA of the CDR3 is TGCGCCAGCATATCAGGGCAGGGAGGTTACAATGAGCAGTTCTTC.

This clone was recorded only once. This sequence joins TRBV10-3 and TRBJ2-3; 11 positions match TRBD2. Unmatched junction bases numbered 2, after V lost 5 bases and J lost 4 bases. Germline CDR1 reads ENHRY; CDR2 reads SYGVKD. This CDR3 contains 14 residues. Written as DNA, the CDR3 is TGTGCCATCAGTTCTAGCGGGGGGCCAGATACGCAGTATTTT. Amino acid sequence: CAISSSGGPDTQYF.

This chain connects TRBV30 to TRBJ1-2; D is undetermined. Germline assignment: CDR1 GTSNPN and CDR2 SVGIG (reference sequence). The CDR3 length is 13 residues. Trimming cost V 1 base and J 5 bases, with 11 bases left between them. Here the CDR3 reads CAWSGQTGYGYTF. The CDR3 DNA sequence: TGTGCCTGGAGTGGCCAGACCGGGTATGGCTACACCTTC.

The chain employs TRBV19 and TRBJ1-5; 7 positions match TRBD1. CDR3 length: 14 residues. Germline CDR1 LNHDA, CDR2 SQIVND (reference sequence). J was trimmed by 2 bases and V by 6 bases; bases with no gene match: 4. In DNA, the CDR3 is TGTGCCAGTAGCGTAACAGGGGGCAATCAGCCCCAGCATTTT. Residues: CASSVTGGNQPQHF.

This clone was seen more than once but under ten times. The rearrangement links TRBV5-1 to TRBJ2-1, with TRBD1 matching over 9 bases. Germline V CDR1 and CDR2: SGHRS, YFSETQ. The V and J ends lost 4 bases and 8 bases, in that order; junction bases with no gene match: 10. The CDR3 has 15 residues. CDR3 sequence: CASSPGQGRYDEQFF. The CDR3 region has the DNA TGCGCCAGCAGCCCCGGACAGGGGAGATACGATGAGCAGTTCTTC. Filled out from reference TRBV5-1 and TRBJ2-1, the complete variable domain reads KAGVTQTPRYLIKTRGQQVTLSCSPISGHRSVSWYQQTPGQGLQFLFEYFSETQRNKGNFPGRFSGRQFSNSRSEMNVSTLELGDSALYLCASSPGQGRYDEQFFGPGTRLTVL.

This clone has more than one count but fewer than ten. The J gene is TRBJ2-7, the V gene TRBV27; TRBD2 is a possible D gene (6 bases). This CDR3 has 14 amino acids. Germline V gene data show CDR1 as MNHEY and CDR2 as SMNVEV (reference sequence). Between the trimmed V and J ends, which lost 2 bases and 1 base, there was a span of 9 bases. The CDR3 sequence is CASSLLAGSYEQYF. CDR3 nucleotide sequence: TGTGCCAGCAGTTTACTGGCGGGGTCCTACGAGCAGTACTTC.

This clone was seen just once. The chain links TRBV29-1 to TRBJ2-3; TRBD2 aligns across 7 bases. The CDR3 spans 14 residues. CDR1 and CDR2 (germline): SQVTM, ANQGSEA. V shed 4 bases, J shed 1 base, and the junction held 5 bases outside the gene matches. As DNA, the CDR3 is TGCAGCGTTGCGGGGGGTGGCGGCACAGATACGCAGTATTTT. Its translation: CSVAGGGGTDTQYF.